This T cell receptor (beta chain) was obtained from a study of beta chain features in type 1 diabetes. Study-wide results and caveats: The study found moderately but significantly shorter TCRB CDR3s in all four CD4+ subsets of Type 1 diabetes patients.

The CDR3 is made up of 14 amino acids. J was trimmed by 5 bases and V by 7 bases; bases with no gene match: 5. CDR1 MNHNS and CDR2 SASEGT come from the germline V gene. Expressed TCRB transcripts were sequenced after all isolated RNA was converted to cDNA. Sequenced by immunoSEQ multiplex PCR; TCRdb stores in-frame clones only, minus some. The sample has 300,000 or so clones; over 11% are singletons. On this clone itself: Its antigen is still unknown.

The sequenced sample was naive CD4+ T cells from blood. The chain links TRBV6-1 to TRBJ2-7, with 13 positions matching TRBD2. The TCR comes from a man aged 25-45 years with type 1 diabetes. This CDR3 reads CASIRGLAGDEQYF. The CDR3 DNA follows: TGTGCCAGCATCCGAGGACTAGCGGGAGACGAGCAGTACTTC.